This T cell receptor (beta chain) was recorded in a study of blood T cell dynamics during melanoma immunotherapy. Trimming cost V 1 base and J 3 bases; bases outside gene matches: 8. Germline values: CDR1 SGHTA, CDR2 FQGNSA. The CDR3 extends over 16 amino acids. This sample's time point: pre-treatment baseline. Sequencing used immunoSEQ multiplex PCR; TCRdb keeps in-frame clones, though not all of them. The repertoire holds more than 6,500 clones, about 80% seen once, with over 15% in the top ten. The clonotype comes from a human donor with melanoma. Source: blood, taken from a patient treated with checkpoint blockade. J is TRBJ2-7 and V is TRBV7-2; TRBD2 matches at 8 bases. DNA of the CDR3: TGTGCCAGCAGCTTAGGGGCGGGAGGCCCCCTCTACGAGCAGTACTTC. Translating it yields CASSLGAGGPLYEQYF.